Listed here is a single T cell receptor (beta chain). V lost 6 bases and J 6 bases, leaving 21 bases between the germline ends. The CDR3 sequence is 16 residues long. The germline gives CDR1 MNHEY, CDR2 SVGEGT. These data are taken from a study of blood T cell repertoires in COVID-19. The overall study: The United States, Italy and Spain supplied acute and convalescent COVID-19 samples. Nucleic acid was either cDNA or gDNA, and it came from T cells, B-cell-depleted T cells, or PBMCs.

Study processing details: Amplification of reference gene primers was used by the study to estimate nucleated cell counts. Sequencing was performed with immunoSEQ multiplex PCR; in TCRdb, only in-frame clones are kept and a portion is missing. D and trimming were read from the DNA, whereas the V and J calls and clone size are those reported in that table. The sample includes about 11,000 clones, around 87% of them seen just once. V is TRBV6-2 or TRBV6-3 and J is TRBJ2-1, with TRBD2 as a possible D gene (6 bases). The origin of this receptor is a human donor in a cohort sampled during active COVID-19. Sequenced input: peripheral blood. CDR3 sequence: CASSPLAHLISNEQFF. In DNA form, the CDR3 reads TGTGCCAGCAGCCCTCTAGCGCACTTGATTAGCAATGAGCAGTTCTTC.